This TCR beta chain derives from a study of OX40 agonist ivuxolimab in advanced cancers. For the study at large: Every 2 weeks, patients received ivuxolimab intravenously, dosed at 0.01 to 10 mg/kg. Those treated in dose escalation had hepatocellular carcinoma, melanoma, renal cell cancer or head and neck cancer.

Libraries were prepared by immunoSEQ multiplex PCR; TCRdb keeps only in-frame clonotypes and omits some of them. The table records tens of thousands of clones, about 80% of them present only once. On this clone: Its cognate antigen is unknown.

The CDR3 length is 16 residues. Germline V gene lookup returns CDR1 SGHTA and CDR2 FQGNSA. Trimming took 5 bases from V and 0 from J, leaving 11 bases between them. Overall study findings and caveats: More expanded clones were found, on average, in CD8+ than in CD4+ T cells.

This specimen consisted of CD4+ or CD8+ T cells sorted from blood, obtained in a trial of the OX40 agonist ivuxolimab. The gene calls are TRBV7-2 and TRBJ2-6; D remains ambiguous. This sequence originates from an adult with an advanced solid tumor such as melanoma, head and neck, liver or kidney cancer. The CDR3: CASSPTTHSGANVLTF. As DNA, the CDR3 is TGTGCCAGCAGCCCCACGACCCACTCTGGGGCCAACGTCCTGACTTTC.